One sample yielded the 5 T cell receptor beta chains listed below, sequenced in a study of cytomegalovirus exposure and HLA in healthy donors. PCR primers comprised 60 Vbeta and 13 Jbeta primers. Assay used: immunoSEQ multiplex PCR; TCRdb lists only in-frame clones, some missing. The sample lists about 180,000 clones; 75% to 85% were seen once. The specimen sequenced was PBMCs. These TCRs come from a woman between 55 and 75 years old in good health and CMV-seropositive.

The chain uses TRBV7-9 and TRBJ2-7, with 9 bases identical to TRBD1. The CDR3 covers 15 residues. The germline CDR1 and CDR2 sequences are SEHNR and FQNEAQ (reference sequence). With V trimmed by 1 base and J by 3 bases, 4 bases remained unmatched. CDR3 nucleotides: TGTGCCAGCAGCTTAGACCCGGGACAGGGCTACGAGCAGTACTTC. This translates into CASSLDPGQGYEQYF. The full variable domain, rest sourced from reference TRBV7-9 and TRBJ2-7, is DTGVSQNPRHKITKRGQNVTFRCDPISEHNRLYWYRQTLGQGPEFLTYFQNEAQLEKSRLLSDRFSAERPKGSFSTLEIQRTEQGDSAMYLCASSLDPGQGYEQYFGPGTRLTVT.

CDR3 coding DNA: TGTGCCAGCAGCGGCACGGGGGCAGGGGGACAGGGGGAGACCCAGTACTTC. Residues: CASSGTGAGGQGETQYF. The chain links TRBV9 to TRBJ2-5; 10 bases fit TRBD1. CDR1 and CDR2 (germline): SGDLS, YYNGEE. Trimming took 3 bases from V and 5 from J; bases not matched to a gene: 13. This CDR3 region has 17 residues.

The J gene is TRBJ1-5, the V gene TRBV5-6; 9 positions match TRBD1. The trim removed 4 bases at V and 1 base at J, leaving 6 bases unmatched. The CDR3 sequence is 16 residues long. The germline V gene has CDR1 SGHDT and CDR2 YYEEEE. Written as DNA, the CDR3 is TGTGCCAGCAGCAAAGGGACAGGGCGGAGCAATCAGCCCCAGCATTTT. It specifies CASSKGTGRSNQPQHF.

The V call is TRBV11-2, the J call TRBJ1-2; a possible D gene is TRBD1 (5 bases). This CDR3 spans 15 amino acids. CDR1 and CDR2 from the germline V gene are SGHAT and FQNNGV. Trimming pared 2 bases from V and 6 bases from J, leaving 16 bases between. The CDR3 DNA reads as TGTGCCAGCAGCTTACAGGGCGCAGGAGTCAATGGCTACACCTTC. It specifies CASSLQGAGVNGYTF.

This clone was found once. The sample contains more than one DNA sequence encoding this CDR3. The chain uses TRBV30 and TRBJ2-1; perhaps TRBD2 as D (6 bases). This CDR3 is built from 16 residues. V lost 0 bases, J lost 0 bases, and 12 bases lay in between. Germline lookup yields CDR1 GTSNPN and CDR2 SVGIG (reference sequence). CDR3: CAWSVGGASSYNEQFF. The CDR3, as DNA: TGTGCCTGGAGTGTGGGCGGGGCGAGCTCCTACAATGAGCAGTTCTTC.